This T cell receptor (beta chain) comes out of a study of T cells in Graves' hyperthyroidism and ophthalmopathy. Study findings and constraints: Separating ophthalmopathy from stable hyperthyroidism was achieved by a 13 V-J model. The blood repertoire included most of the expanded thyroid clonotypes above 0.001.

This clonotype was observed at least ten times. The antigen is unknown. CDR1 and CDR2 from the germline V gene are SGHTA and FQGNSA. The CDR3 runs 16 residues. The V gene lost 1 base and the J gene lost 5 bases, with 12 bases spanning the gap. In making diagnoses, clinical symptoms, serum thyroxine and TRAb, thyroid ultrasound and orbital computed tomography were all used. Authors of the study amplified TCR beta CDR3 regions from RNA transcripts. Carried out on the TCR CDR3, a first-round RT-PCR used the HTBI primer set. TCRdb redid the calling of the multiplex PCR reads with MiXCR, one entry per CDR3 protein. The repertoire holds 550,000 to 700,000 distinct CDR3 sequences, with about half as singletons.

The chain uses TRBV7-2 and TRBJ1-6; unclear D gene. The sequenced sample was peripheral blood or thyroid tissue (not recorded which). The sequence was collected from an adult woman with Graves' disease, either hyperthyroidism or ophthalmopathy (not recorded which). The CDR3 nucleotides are TGTGCCAGCAGCTTAGACAGATTAAAGAATAATTCACCCCTCCACTTT. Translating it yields CASSLDRLKNNSPLHF.